Sequencing of this T cell receptor beta chain was carried out in a study of early T cells in non-severe SARS-CoV-2 infection. Study overall: Alpha and beta chains were unpaired, from unsorted whole-blood bulk RNA.

V trimming: 4 bases; J trimming: 4 bases; junction bases outside the gene matches: 6. Germline CDR1 PRHDT, CDR2 FYEKMQ (reference sequence). This CDR3 is built from 15 residues. This clonotype was counted a few times. The antigen is unknown. Points from the study as a whole: VDJdb matching skewed toward anti-spike CD8 responses, missing private and CD4 specificities.

Unique molecular identifiers were affixed to single, distinct cDNA molecules. MiXCR, run by TCRdb on the 5' RACE reads, gives a single entry per CDR3 protein. Of roughly 32,000 distinct CDR3 sequences listed, approximately 9.2% are singletons. The V and J genes are TRBV13 and TRBJ2-7; 11 bases are a match to TRBD2. The sample consisted of whole blood. The TCR originated in an adult who was a healthcare worker with PCR-confirmed SARS-CoV-2 infection or an uninfected control (not recorded which). The DNA for the CDR3 is TGTGCCAGCAGCTCGCTAGCGGGGGGTAGGTACGAGCAGTACTTC. It is translated as CASSSLAGGRYEQYF.